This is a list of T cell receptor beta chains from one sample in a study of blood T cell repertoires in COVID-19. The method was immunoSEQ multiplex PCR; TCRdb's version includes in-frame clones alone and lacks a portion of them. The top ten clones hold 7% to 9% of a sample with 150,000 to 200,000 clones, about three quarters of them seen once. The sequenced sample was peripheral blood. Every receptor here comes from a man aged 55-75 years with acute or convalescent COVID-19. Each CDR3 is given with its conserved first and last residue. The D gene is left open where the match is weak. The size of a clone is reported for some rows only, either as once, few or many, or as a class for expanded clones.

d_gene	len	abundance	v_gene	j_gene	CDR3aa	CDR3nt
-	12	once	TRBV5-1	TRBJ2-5	CASSLPKETQYF	TGCGCCAGCAGCTTGCCCAAAGAGACCCAGTACTTC
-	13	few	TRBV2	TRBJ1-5	CASSGPYQRPQHF	TGTGCCAGCAGTGGGCCCTACCAGCGGCCCCAGCATTTT
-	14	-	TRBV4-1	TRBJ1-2	CASSLIQGFNGYTF	TGCGCCAGCAGCCTAATACAGGGATTCAATGGCTACACCTTC
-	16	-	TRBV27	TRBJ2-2	CASSLSKAGDAGELFF	TGTGCCAGCAGTTTATCGAAAGCAGGGGATGCCGGGGAGCTGTTTTTT
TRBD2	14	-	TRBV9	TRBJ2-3	CASSVAGGSHTQYF	TGTGCCAGCAGCGTAGCGGGGGGGTCCCATACGCAGTATTTT
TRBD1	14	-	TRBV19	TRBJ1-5	CASRLTGMDPPQHF	TGTGCCAGTAGACTGACAGGGATGGATCCGCCCCAGCATTTT
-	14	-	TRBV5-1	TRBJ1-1	CASSGTQANTEAFF	TGCGCCAGCAGCGGGACTCAGGCGAACACTGAAGCTTTCTTT
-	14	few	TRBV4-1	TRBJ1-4	CASSQGLRDEKLFF	TGCGCCAGCAGCCAGGGACTGCGGGATGAAAAACTGTTTTTT
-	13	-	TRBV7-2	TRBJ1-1	CASRTRGDTEAFF	TGTGCCAGCAGGACTAGAGGGGACACTGAAGCTTTCTTT
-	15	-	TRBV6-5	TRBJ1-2	CASSSSWDSLYGYTF	-
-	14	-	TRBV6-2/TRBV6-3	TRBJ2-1	CASSYSGSYNEQFF	TGTGCCAGCAGTTACTCGGGCAGCTACAATGAGCAGTTCTTC
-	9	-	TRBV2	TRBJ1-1	CASLPEAFF	TGTGCCAGCCTACCTGAAGCTTTCTTT
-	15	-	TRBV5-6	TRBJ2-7	CASSLVQGLAYEQYF	TGTGCCAGCAGCTTGGTGCAGGGTTTGGCCTACGAGCAGTACTTC
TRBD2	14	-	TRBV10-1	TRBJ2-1	CASSESFAGGMQFF	TGCGCCAGCAGTGAGTCTTTTGCGGGGGGGATGCAGTTCTTC
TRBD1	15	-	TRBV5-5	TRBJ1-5	CASSFNQGVSQPQHF	TGTGCCAGCAGCTTCAATCAGGGGGTCAGTCAGCCCCAGCATTTT
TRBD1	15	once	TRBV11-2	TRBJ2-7	CASSPWDRGRDEQYF	TGTGCCAGCAGCCCGTGGGACAGGGGGCGCGATGAGCAGTACTTC
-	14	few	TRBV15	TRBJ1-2	CATSREDRLQGYTF	TGTGCCACCAGCAGAGAAGACAGGCTTCAAGGCTACACCTTC
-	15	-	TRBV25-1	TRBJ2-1	CASSAVTSSYNEQFF	TGTGCCAGCAGTGCCGTTACTAGCTCCTACAATGAGCAGTTCTTC
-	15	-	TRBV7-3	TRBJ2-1	CASRATGTPYNEQFF	TGTGCCAGCCGGGCAACCGGGACACCTTACAATGAGCAGTTCTTC
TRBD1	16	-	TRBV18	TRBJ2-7	CASSPDRGPASYEQYF	TGTGCCAGCTCACCGGACAGGGGGCCCGCTTCCTACGAGCAGTACTTC
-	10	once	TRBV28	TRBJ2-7	CASSNTEQYF	TGTGCCAGCAGTAACACCGAGCAGTACTTC
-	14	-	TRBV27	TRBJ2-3	CASSLGSGRNTQYF	TGTGCCAGCAGTTTAGGTTCAGGTCGGAATACGCAGTATTTT
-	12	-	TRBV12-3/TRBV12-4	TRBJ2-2	CASSAGPGELFF	TGTGCCAGCAGTGCGGGCCCCGGGGAGCTGTTTTTT
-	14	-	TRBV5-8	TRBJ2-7	CASSWETGSYEQYF	TGTGCCAGCAGCTGGGAGACAGGCTCCTACGAGCAGTACTTC
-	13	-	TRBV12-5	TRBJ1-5	CASGLVRFQPQHF	TGTGCTAGTGGTTTGGTTCGGTTTCAGCCCCAGCATTTT
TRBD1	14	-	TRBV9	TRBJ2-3	CASSARTGGDTQYF	TGTGCCAGCAGCGCCAGGACAGGGGGGGATACGCAGTATTTT
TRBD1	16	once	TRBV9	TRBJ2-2	CASRPSGTDNTGELFF	TGTGCCAGCAGGCCCTCCGGGACAGATAACACCGGGGAGCTGTTTTTT
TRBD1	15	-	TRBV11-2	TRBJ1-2	CASSVNRGSTYGYTF	TGTGCCAGCAGCGTTAACAGGGGGTCGACCTATGGCTACACCTTC
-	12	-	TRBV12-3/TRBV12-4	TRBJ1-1	CASSTEGLQAFF	TGTGCCAGCAGCACCGAGGGACTACAAGCTTTCTTT
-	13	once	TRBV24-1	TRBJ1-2	CATSDSTTFFYTF	TGTGCCACCAGTGATTCCACGACATTTTTCTACACCTTC
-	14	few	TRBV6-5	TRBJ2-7	CASRWLGGSYEQYF	TGTGCCAGCAGATGGCTAGGAGGGTCCTACGAGCAGTACTTC
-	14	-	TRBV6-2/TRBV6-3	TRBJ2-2	CASSSGTNTGELFF	TGTGCCAGCAGTTCGGGGACGAACACCGGGGAGCTGTTTTTT
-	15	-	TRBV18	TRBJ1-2	CASSPGAATNYGYTF	TGTGCCAGCTCACCCGGTGCGGCAACTAACTATGGCTACACCTTC
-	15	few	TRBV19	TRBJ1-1	CASSIPRGVFPEAFF	TGTGCCAGTAGTATTCCCAGGGGTGTTTTCCCTGAAGCTTTCTTT
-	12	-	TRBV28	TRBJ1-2	CASSSIRSGYTF	TGTGCCAGCAGTTCGATCAGATCCGGCTACACCTTC
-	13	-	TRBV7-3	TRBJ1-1	CASSLRPGTEAFF	TGTGCCAGCAGCTTAAGGCCGGGGACTGAAGCTTTCTTT
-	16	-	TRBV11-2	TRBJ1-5	CASSLDYRAGNQPQHF	TGTGCCAGCAGCTTAGATTACAGGGCTGGCAATCAGCCCCAGCATTTT
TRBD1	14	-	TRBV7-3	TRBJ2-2	CASSRTGGTGELFF	TGTGCCAGCAGCCGGACAGGGGGGACCGGGGAGCTGTTTTTT
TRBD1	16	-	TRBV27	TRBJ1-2	CASSPHPGTASYGYTF	TGTGCCAGCAGTCCCCATCCAGGGACAGCGAGCTATGGCTACACCTTC
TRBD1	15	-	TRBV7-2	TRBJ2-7	CASSLEGTGGYEQYF	TGTGCCAGCAGCTTAGAAGGGACAGGGGGATACGAGCAGTACTTC
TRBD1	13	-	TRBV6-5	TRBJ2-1	CACGGYRGIEQFF	TGTGCCTGTGGGGGTTACAGGGGAATTGAGCAGTTCTTC
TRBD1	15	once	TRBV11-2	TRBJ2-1	CASSTGQGLYNEQFF	TGTGCCAGCAGTACAGGACAGGGTTTGTACAATGAGCAGTTCTTC
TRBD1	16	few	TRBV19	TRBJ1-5	CASSGTGQGGNQPQHF	TGTGCCAGTAGTGGAACCGGACAGGGGGGCAATCAGCCCCAGCATTTT
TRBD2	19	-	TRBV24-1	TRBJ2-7	CATSAGVGEGLATVYEQYF	TGTGCCACCAGTGCCGGGGTGGGGGAGGGACTAGCGACGGTATACGAGCAGTACTTC
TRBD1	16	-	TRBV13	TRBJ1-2	CASSSTGASLRGGYTF	TGTGCCAGCAGCTCGACAGGGGCGAGTCTTCGGGGTGGCTACACCTTC
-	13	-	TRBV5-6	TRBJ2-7	CASSLLQNYEQYF	TGTGCCAGCAGCTTGTTACAGAACTACGAGCAGTACTTC
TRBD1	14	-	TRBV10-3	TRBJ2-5	CAISYGQGQETQYF	TGTGCCATCAGTTACGGACAGGGGCAAGAGACCCAGTACTTC
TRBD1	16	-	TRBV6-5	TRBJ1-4	CASSYSTGGGREKLFF	TGTGCCAGCAGTTACTCAACAGGGGGCGGAAGGGAAAAACTGTTTTTT
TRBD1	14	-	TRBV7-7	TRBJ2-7	CASSFDRGSYEQYF	TGTGCCAGCAGCTTTGACAGGGGCTCCTACGAGCAGTACTTC
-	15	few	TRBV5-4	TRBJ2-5	CASSLARGRAETQYF	TGTGCCAGCAGCTTGGCCCGTGGGCGCGCAGAGACCCAGTACTTC
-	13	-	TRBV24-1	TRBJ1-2	CATSDPGYRGYTF	TGTGCCACCAGTGACCCAGGGTACAGGGGCTACACCTTC
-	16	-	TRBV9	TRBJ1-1	CASSVGLGGANTEAFF	TGTGCCAGCAGCGTAGGTCTAGGGGGTGCGAACACTGAAGCTTTCTTT
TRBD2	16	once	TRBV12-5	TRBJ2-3	CASGASGTSGGDTQYF	TGTGCTAGTGGTGCCTCCGGGACTAGCGGGGGGGATACGCAGTATTTT
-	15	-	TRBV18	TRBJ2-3	CASSPSGVGTDTQYF	TGTGCCAGCTCACCATCGGGGGTTGGCACAGATACGCAGTATTTT
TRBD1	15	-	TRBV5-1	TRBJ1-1	CASSLGTGLNTEAFF	TGCGCCAGCAGCTTGGGGACAGGGTTGAACACTGAAGCTTTCTTT
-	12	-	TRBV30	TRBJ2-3	CAWSAQTDTQYF	TGTGCCTGGAGTGCCCAGACAGATACGCAGTATTTT
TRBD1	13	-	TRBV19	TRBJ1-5	CATAGTANQPQHF	TGTGCCACAGCCGGGACAGCCAATCAGCCCCAGCATTTT
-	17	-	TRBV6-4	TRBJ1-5	CASSDFWGLVGNQPQHF	TGTGCCAGCAGTGACTTTTGGGGGCTAGTGGGCAATCAGCCCCAGCATTTT
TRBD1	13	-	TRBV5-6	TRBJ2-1	CASSLLPGTGEFF	TGTGCCAGCAGCTTACTTCCCGGGACAGGGGAGTTCTTC
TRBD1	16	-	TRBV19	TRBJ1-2	CASSSLGQGLGYGYTF	TGTGCCAGTAGTAGCCTGGGACAGGGCCTTGGGTATGGCTACACCTTC